These 4 T cell receptor beta chains share one sample of origin, sequenced in a study of low-dose radiotherapy and immunotherapy resistance in tumors. Primers targeting TRAV and TRBV primed first-strand cDNA, covering alpha and beta chains. For amplifying TCRs, the PCR ran for approximately 21 cycles with Phusion, which was used together with a constant-region primer and the adapter on the V primers. MiXCR was run by TCRdb on the reads, yielding one entry per CDR3 protein. The data contain about 13,000 distinct CDR3 sequences, roughly 60% of them singletons. These receptors were obtained from a human donor with advanced metastatic prostate, ovarian, gallbladder or colorectal cancer (not recorded which). This table probably holds off-target reads from a library built for another chain.

The chain links TRBV28 to TRBJ1-5, with D unclear. The CDR3 sequence is 15 residues long. Trimming pared 2 bases from V and 3 bases from J, leaving 11 bases between. CDR1 is MDHEN, CDR2 SYDVKM, per germline. The CDR3 DNA sequence: TGTGCCAGCAGTTTAGTCGGTAGCCCCAATCAGCCCCAGCATTTT. Amino acids: CASSLVGSPNQPQHF.

The chain carries TRBV6-2 or TRBV6-3 and TRBJ2-7; D is perhaps TRBD1 (5 bases). CDR3 length: 14 amino acids. The V and J ends lost 2 bases and 2 bases respectively, with 10 bases between them. Germline CDR1 MNHEY, CDR2 SVGEGT. The CDR3 DNA reads as TGTGCCAGCAGTTACGTCCAGGGCCCCTACGAGCAGTACTTC. The encoded protein is CASSYVQGPYEQYF.

J is TRBJ2-5 and V is TRBV6-5; maybe TRBD1 (5 bases). From germline, CDR1 is MNHEY and CDR2 SVGAGI. CDR3 size: 12 residues. The CDR3 here is CAARTPQETQYF. The CDR3 DNA is TGTGCTGCTAGGACACCGCAAGAGACCCAGTACTTC.

The chain joins TRBV7-6 to TRBJ2-5; D is undetermined. Germline CDR1 SGHVS, CDR2 FNYEAQ. Trimming shortened V by 6 bases and J by 5 bases, and 10 bases separated the two germline ends. There are 12 residues in the CDR3. The CDR3 DNA reads as TGTGCCAGCAGGAACTCCATCGAGACCCAGTACTTC. Translated: CASRNSIETQYF.